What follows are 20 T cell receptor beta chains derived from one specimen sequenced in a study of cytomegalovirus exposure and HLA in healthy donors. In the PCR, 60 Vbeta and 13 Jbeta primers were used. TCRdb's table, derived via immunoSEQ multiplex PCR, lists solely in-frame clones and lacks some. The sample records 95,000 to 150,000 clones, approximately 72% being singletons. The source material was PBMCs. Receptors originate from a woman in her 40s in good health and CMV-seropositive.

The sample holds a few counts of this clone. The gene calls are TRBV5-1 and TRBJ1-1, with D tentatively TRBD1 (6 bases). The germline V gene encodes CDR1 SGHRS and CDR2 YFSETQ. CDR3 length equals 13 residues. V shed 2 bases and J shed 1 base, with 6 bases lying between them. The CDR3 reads CASSLQGNTEAFF. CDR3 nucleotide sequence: TGCGCCAGCAGCTTACAGGGGAACACTGAAGCTTTCTTT.

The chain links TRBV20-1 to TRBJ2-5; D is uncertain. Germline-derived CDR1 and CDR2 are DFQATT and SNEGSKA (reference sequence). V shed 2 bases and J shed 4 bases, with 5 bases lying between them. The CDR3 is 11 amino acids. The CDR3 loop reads CSARRRETQYF. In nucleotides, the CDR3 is TGCAGTGCTAGACGGAGAGAGACCCAGTACTTC.

CDR3 residues: CASSTRGGGRNQPQHF. In DNA, the CDR3 is TGTGCCAGTAGTACTCGAGGGGGGGGCAGGAATCAGCCCCAGCATTTT. This rearrangement joins TRBV19 to TRBJ1-5; a weak D match, TRBD1 (6 bases). The V end lost 4 bases, the J end lost 4 bases, and 17 bases lay between the germline ends. This CDR3 is 16 amino acids long. Germline assignment: CDR1 LNHDA and CDR2 SQIVND (reference sequence). The complete variable domain, with remaining parts taken from reference TRBV19 and TRBJ1-5, reads DGGITQSPKYLFRKEGQNVTLSCEQNLNHDAMYWYRQDPGQGLRLIYYSQIVNDFQKGDIAEGYSVSREKKESFPLTVTSAQKNPTAFYLCASSTRGGGRNQPQHFGDGTRLSIL.

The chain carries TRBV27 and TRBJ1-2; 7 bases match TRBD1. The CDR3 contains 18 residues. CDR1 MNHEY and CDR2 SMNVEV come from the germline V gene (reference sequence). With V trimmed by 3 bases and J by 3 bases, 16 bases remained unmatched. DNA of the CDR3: TGTGCCAGCAGTTTTTATAGGTCGGACAGGAGGCTTGACTATGGCTACACCTTC. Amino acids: CASSFYRSDRRLDYGYTF.

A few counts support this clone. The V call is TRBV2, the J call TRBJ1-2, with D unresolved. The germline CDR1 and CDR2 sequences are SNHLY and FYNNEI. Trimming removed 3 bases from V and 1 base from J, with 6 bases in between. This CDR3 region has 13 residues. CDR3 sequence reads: CASSDRGNYGYTF. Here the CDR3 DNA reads TGTGCCAGCAGTGATCGGGGTAACTATGGCTACACCTTC.

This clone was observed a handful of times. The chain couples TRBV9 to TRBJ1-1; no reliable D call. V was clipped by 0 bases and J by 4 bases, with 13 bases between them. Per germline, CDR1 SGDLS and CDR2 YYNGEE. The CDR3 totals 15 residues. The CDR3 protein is CASSVDPVSGTEAFF. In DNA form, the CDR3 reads TGTGCCAGCAGCGTAGATCCGGTTTCGGGCACTGAAGCTTTCTTT.

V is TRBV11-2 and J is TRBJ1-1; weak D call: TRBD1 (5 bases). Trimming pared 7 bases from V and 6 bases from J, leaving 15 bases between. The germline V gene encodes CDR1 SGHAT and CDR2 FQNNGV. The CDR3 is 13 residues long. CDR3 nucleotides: TGTGCCAGCAATGGAGGGGTAGACCCTGAAGCTTTCTTT. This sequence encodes CASNGGVDPEAFF.

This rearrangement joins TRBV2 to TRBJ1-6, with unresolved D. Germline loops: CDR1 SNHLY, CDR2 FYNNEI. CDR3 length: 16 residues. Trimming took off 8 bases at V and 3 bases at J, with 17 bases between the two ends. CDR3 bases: TGTGCCAGCCTGAGGGTCGGGCAATTCTATAATTCACCCCTCCACTTT. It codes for CASLRVGQFYNSPLHF.

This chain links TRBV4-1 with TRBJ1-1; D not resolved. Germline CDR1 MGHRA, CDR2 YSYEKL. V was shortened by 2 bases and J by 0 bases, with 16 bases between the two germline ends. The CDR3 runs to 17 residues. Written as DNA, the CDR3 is TGCGCCAGCAGCCAACCCCAAGCAGGCCCCATGAACACTGAAGCTTTCTTT. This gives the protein CASSQPQAGPMNTEAFF.

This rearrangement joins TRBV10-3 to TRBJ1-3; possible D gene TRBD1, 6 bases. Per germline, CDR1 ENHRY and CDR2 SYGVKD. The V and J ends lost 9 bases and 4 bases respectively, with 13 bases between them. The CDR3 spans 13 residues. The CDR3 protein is CAISGVEGNTIYF. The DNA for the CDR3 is TGTGCCATTTCAGGGGTAGAAGGAAACACCATATATTTT.

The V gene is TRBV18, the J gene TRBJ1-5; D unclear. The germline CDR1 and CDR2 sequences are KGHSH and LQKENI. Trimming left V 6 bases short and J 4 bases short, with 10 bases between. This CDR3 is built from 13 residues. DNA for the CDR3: TGTGCCAGCTCCGTCGTCGGGAATCAGCCCCAGCATTTT. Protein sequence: CASSVVGNQPQHF.

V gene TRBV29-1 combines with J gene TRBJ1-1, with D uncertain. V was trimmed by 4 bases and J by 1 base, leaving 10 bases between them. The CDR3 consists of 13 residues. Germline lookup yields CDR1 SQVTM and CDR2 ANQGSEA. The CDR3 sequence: CSVVSRRNTEAFF. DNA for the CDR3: TGCAGCGTTGTGAGTAGGAGGAACACTGAAGCTTTCTTT.

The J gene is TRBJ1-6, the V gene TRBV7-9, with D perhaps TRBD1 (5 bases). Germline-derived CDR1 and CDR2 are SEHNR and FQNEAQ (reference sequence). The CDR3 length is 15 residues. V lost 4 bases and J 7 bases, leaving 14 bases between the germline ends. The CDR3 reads CASSSQGERNSPLHF. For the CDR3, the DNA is TGTGCCAGCAGCTCCCAAGGGGAAAGAAATTCACCCCTCCACTTT.

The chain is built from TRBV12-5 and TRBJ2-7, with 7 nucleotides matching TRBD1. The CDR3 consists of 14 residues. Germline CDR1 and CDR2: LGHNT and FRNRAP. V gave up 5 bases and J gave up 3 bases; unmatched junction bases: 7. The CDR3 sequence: CASGQPGQYYEQYF. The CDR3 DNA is TGTGCTAGTGGTCAACCGGGACAGTACTACGAGCAGTACTTC.

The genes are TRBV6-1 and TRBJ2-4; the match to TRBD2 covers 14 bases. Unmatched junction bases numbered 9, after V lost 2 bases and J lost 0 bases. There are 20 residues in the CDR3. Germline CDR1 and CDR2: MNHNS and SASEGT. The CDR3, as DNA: TGTGCCAGCAGTGAATTCGGACTAGCGGGGGGCTACGTAGCCAAAAACATTCAGTACTTC. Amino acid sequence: CASSEFGLAGGYVAKNIQYF.

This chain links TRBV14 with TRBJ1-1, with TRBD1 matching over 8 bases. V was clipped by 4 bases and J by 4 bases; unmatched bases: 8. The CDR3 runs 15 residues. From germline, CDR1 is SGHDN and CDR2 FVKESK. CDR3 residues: CASSPPSDRATEAFF. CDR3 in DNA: TGTGCCAGCAGCCCGCCCTCGGACAGGGCCACTGAAGCTTTCTTT.

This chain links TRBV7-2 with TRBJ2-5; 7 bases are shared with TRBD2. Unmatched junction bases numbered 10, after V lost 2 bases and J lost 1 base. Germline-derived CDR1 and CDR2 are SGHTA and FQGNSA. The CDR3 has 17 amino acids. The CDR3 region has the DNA TGTGCCAGCAGCTTAATGCCTAGCGGCGGGCTCCAAGAGACCCAGTACTTC. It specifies CASSLMPSGGLQETQYF.

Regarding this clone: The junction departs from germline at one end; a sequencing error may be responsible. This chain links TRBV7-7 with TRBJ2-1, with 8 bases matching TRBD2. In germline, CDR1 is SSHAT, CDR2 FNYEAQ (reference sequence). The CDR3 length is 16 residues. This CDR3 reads CASSLGAGGGRNEQFF. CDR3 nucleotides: TGTGCTAGCAGCTTAGGGGCGGGGGGCGGTCGCAATGAGCAGTTCTTC. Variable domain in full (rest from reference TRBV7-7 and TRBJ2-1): GAGVSQSPRYKVTKRGQDVTLRCDPISSHATLYWYQQALGQGPEFLTYFNYEAQPDKSGLPSDRFSAERPEGSISTLTIQRTEQRDSAMYRCASSLGAGGGRNEQFFGPGTRLTVL.

The CDR3 protein is CASSEWSGNSPLHF. CDR3 DNA: TGTGCCAGCAGTGAATGGAGCGGTAATTCACCCCTCCACTTT. The chain uses TRBV25-1 and TRBJ1-6; D ambiguous. The CDR3 has 14 amino acids. Germline loops: CDR1 MGHDK, CDR2 SYGVNS. Trimming removed 1 base from V and 6 bases from J, with 7 bases in between.

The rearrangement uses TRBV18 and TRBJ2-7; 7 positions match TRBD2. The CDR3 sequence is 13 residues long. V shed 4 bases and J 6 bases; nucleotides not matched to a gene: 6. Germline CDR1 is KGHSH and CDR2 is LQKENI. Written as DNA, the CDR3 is TGTGCCAGCTCACGCCCCCTAGCGGTCGAGCAGTACTTC. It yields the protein CASSRPLAVEQYF.